The clone carrying this T cell receptor (beta chain) was seen once. Its antigen remains unidentified. The PCR made use of 60 Vbeta and 13 Jbeta primers. Produced via immunoSEQ multiplex PCR; TCRdb's table is partial and in-frame only. The sample has more than 110,000 clones; 65% to 80% are singletons. The source of the sample is a study of cytomegalovirus exposure and HLA in healthy donors. Study findings and constraints: What TCR beta sequences reportedly achieved was accurate prediction of HLA-A and HLA-B alleles in most subjects. Likely technical artifact: a cluster of highly shared sequence variants. Relative to the roughly 700-donor mean, N-insertions were reportedly fewer in an Asian-associated ancestry cluster in a later analysis.

Whereas donors were nominally healthy upon sampling, unrecorded immune exposures were probable. The V end lost 0 bases, the J end lost 8 bases, and 14 bases lay between the germline ends. The CDR3 consists of 14 residues. Germline V lookup: CDR1 SGHRS, CDR2 YFSETQ. The chain links TRBV5-1 to TRBJ1-1, with a possible D match to TRBD1 (6 bases). This clonotype originated in a woman between 45 and 60 years old in good health and CMV-seropositive. The sample taken for sequencing was PBMCs. CDR3 nucleotide sequence: TGCGCCAGCAGCTTGGACAGGGACGTGACCGAAGCTTTCTTT. It encodes CASSLDRDVTEAFF.